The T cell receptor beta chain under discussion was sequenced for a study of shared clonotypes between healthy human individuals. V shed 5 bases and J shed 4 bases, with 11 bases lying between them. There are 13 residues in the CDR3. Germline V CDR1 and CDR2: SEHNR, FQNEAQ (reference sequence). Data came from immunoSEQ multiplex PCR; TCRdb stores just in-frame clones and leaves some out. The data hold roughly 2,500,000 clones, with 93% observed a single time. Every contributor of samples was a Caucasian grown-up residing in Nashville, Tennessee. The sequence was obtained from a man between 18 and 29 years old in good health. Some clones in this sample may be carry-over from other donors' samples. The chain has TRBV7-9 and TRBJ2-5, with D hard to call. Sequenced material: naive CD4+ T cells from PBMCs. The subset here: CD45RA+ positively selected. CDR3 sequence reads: CASSPEGIETQYF. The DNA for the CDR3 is TGTGCCAGCAGCCCCGAAGGGATAGAGACCCAGTACTTC.